This T cell receptor beta chain was recovered during a study of shared clonotypes between healthy human individuals. Libraries were prepared by immunoSEQ multiplex PCR; TCRdb keeps only in-frame clonotypes and omits some of them. Of about 480,000 clones detected, about 80% appear once; the ten largest clones hold approximately 12%. Germline CDR1 SQVTM, CDR2 ANQGSEA. Trimming removed 7 bases from V and 0 bases from J; junction bases left unmatched: 13. This CDR3 is built from 16 residues. The chain joins TRBV29-1 to TRBJ2-3; 7 bases are a match to TRBD2. This TCR was sampled from a woman in her thirties or forties in good health. Some clones in this sample may be carry-over from other donors' samples. The sample taken for sequencing was PBMCs. The CDR3 sequence is CSAPFTSELSTDTQYF. DNA for the CDR3: TGCAGCGCTCCGTTTACTAGCGAACTGAGCACAGATACGCAGTATTTT.